The clone carrying this T cell receptor beta chain came up once. Trimming took 0 bases from V and 3 from J, leaving 13 bases between them. This CDR3 has 16 amino acids. Germline values: CDR1 SEHNR, CDR2 FQNEAQ (reference sequence). In the study's own analysis: Using reference gene primer amplification, nucleated cell counts were estimated. Profiling relied on immunoSEQ multiplex PCR, and the TCRdb table lists in-frame clones only, not all of them. For V, J and clone size, that table is used; D and trimming come from the DNA. The sample lists roughly 260,000 clones, roughly 86% seen once, with over 7.5% in the top ten. The data stem from a study of blood T cell repertoires in COVID-19. Study overall: Some COVID-19 samples were acute and others convalescent; all came from the United States, Italy and Spain. The analysed material was cDNA or gDNA that came from T cells, B-cell-depleted T cells, or PBMCs.

Sequenced: peripheral blood. The gene calls are TRBV7-9 and TRBJ2-3; TRBD2 might be the D (5 bases). This TCR was sampled from a man aged 40-55 years who had recovered from COVID-19. The CDR3 coding sequence is TGTGCCAGCAGCTTAGCCCTGGGTCCGGGGACAGATACGCAGTATTTT. It codes for CASSLALGPGTDTQYF.